These T cell receptor beta chains were read from a single sample in a study of cytomegalovirus exposure and HLA in healthy donors. Measured with immunoSEQ multiplex PCR; TCRdb has only the in-frame clones, and not every one. The sample lists about 120,000 clones, about 80% occurring once. The material sequenced was PBMCs. The receptors derive from a man between 25 and 39 years old in good health and CMV-seropositive. The CDR3 runs from the conserved cysteine through the conserved F or W. A D gene is named only where the DNA matches it firmly. The listing skips clone size in some rows; elsewhere it reads once, few, many or a size class.

>-|TRBJ2-3|TRBV5-6|-
CASSLEGSTQYF
TGTGCCAGCAGCTTGGAGGGGTCGACGCAGTATTTT
>TRBD1|TRBJ2-1|TRBV29-1|-
CSVTRDRGGNEQFF
TGCAGCGTGACGAGGGACAGGGGAGGCAATGAGCAGTTCTTC
>-|TRBJ1-1|TRBV6-6|-
CASTYWGGNTEAFF
TGTGCCAGCACTTATTGGGGGGGTAACACTGAAGCTTTCTTT
>TRBD1|TRBJ1-1|TRBV9|-
CASSHSTGVPVTEAFF
TGTGCCAGCAGCCATTCTACAGGGGTCCCGGTGACTGAAGCTTTCTTT
>TRBD1|TRBJ2-5|TRBV11-1|once
CASKQGMQETQYF
TGTGCCAGCAAACAGGGGATGCAAGAGACCCAGTACTTC
>TRBD1|TRBJ2-7|TRBV7-9|few
CASSQKTGGPHEQYF
TGTGCCAGCAGCCAAAAGACAGGGGGCCCCCACGAGCAGTACTTC
>TRBD2|TRBJ2-3|TRBV25-1|-
CASSEGGWGSTRPDTQYF
TGTGCCAGCAGTGAGGGGGGGTGGGGGTCTACCCGGCCAGATACGCAGTATTTT
>TRBD1|TRBJ2-1|TRBV5-6|-
CASSFDVGTGPLYNEQFF
TGTGCCAGCAGCTTCGATGTGGGGACAGGGCCTCTTTACAATGAGCAGTTCTTC
>-|TRBJ1-5|TRBV27|-
CASSLSPARRPQHF
TGTGCCAGCAGTTTATCCCCAGCAAGGAGGCCCCAGCATTTT
>-|TRBJ2-7|TRBV29-1|-
CSVEDPSGEQYF
TGCAGCGTTGAAGATCCAAGCGGCGAGCAGTACTTC
>-|TRBJ1-2|TRBV18|-
CASSPAGGGYGYTF
TGTGCCAGCTCACCGGCGGGGGGTGGCTATGGCTACACCTTC
>TRBD2|TRBJ2-6|TRBV5-1|-
CASSLVREAGANVLTF
TGCGCCAGCAGCTTGGTTCGGGAGGCTGGGGCCAACGTCCTGACTTTC
>TRBD1|TRBJ1-2|TRBV30|-
CAWSPTGTGGGYGYTF
TGTGCCTGGAGTCCGACCGGGACAGGGGGCGGCTATGGCTACACCTTC
>TRBD2|TRBJ2-1|TRBV27|-
CASGTSVGQFF
TGTGCCAGCGGTACTAGCGTAGGGCAGTTCTTC
>TRBD1|TRBJ1-6|TRBV5-8|-
CASSRRDRGNSPLHF
TGTGCCAGCAGCCGACGGGACAGGGGGAATTCACCCCTCCACTTT
>TRBD1|TRBJ1-3|TRBV10-3|-
CAIKGQGGGNTIYF
TGTGCCATCAAAGGACAGGGAGGTGGAAACACCATATATTTT
>-|TRBJ2-6|TRBV11-2|few
CASSLASGQNSGANVLTF
TGTGCCAGCAGCTTAGCCTCTGGACAGAACTCTGGGGCCAACGTCCTGACTTTC
>-|TRBJ2-2|TRBV5-1|few
CASSLDSGAIPGELFF
TGCGCCAGCAGCTTGGACTCAGGGGCAATCCCCGGGGAGCTGTTTTTT
>TRBD2|TRBJ2-3|TRBV6-1|-
CASSETPLAGTDTQYF
TGTGCCAGCAGTGAAACGCCCCTAGCGGGGACGGATACGCAGTATTTT
>TRBD2|TRBJ2-1|TRBV4-1|-
CASSQAAGGSYNEQFF
TGCGCCAGCAGCCAAGCAGCGGGGGGGTCCTACAATGAGCAGTTCTTC
>TRBD2|TRBJ2-3|TRBV4-1|-
CASSQVLAGVADTQYF
TGCGCCAGCAGCCAAGTACTAGCGGGGGTGGCAGATACGCAGTATTTT
>TRBD1|TRBJ1-3|TRBV5-1|-
CASSLAGTVAGNTIYF
TGCGCCAGCAGCTTGGCCGGGACAGTGGCTGGAAACACCATATATTTT
>-|TRBJ1-6|TRBV27|-
CASSASRQANSPLHF
TGTGCCAGCAGCGCGAGCAGACAGGCAAATTCACCCCTCCACTTT
>TRBD2|TRBJ2-2|TRBV5-1|-
CASSLAGGDTGELFF
TGCGCCAGCAGCTTGGCGGGAGGTGACACCGGGGAGCTGTTTTTT
>-|TRBJ2-7|TRBV7-6|-
CASSKAGNTYEQYF
TGTGCCAGCAGCAAGGCAGGGAATACCTACGAGCAGTACTTC
>TRBD1|TRBJ2-5|TRBV6-1|-
CASRRVGGGETQYF
TGTGCCAGCAGGAGGGTAGGGGGCGGAGAGACCCAGTACTTC
>TRBD1|TRBJ1-1|TRBV6-5|-
CASSLGQVNTEAFF
TGTGCCAGCAGTTTAGGACAGGTAAACACTGAAGCTTTCTTT
>-|TRBJ1-1|TRBV19|once
CASSPQLSTEAFF
TGTGCCAGTAGTCCGCAATTGAGCACTGAAGCTTTCTTT
>TRBD1|TRBJ1-1|TRBV30|-
CAWSIPDRGSTEAFF
TGTGCCTGGAGTATTCCCGACAGGGGCAGCACTGAAGCTTTCTTT
>-|TRBJ1-4|TRBV19|-
CASRYSPHRVTNEKLFF
TGTGCCAGTAGATACAGTCCCCACAGGGTAACTAATGAAAAACTGTTTTTT
>-|TRBJ2-7|TRBV10-3|-
CAHKADLTGIYEQYF
TGTGCCCATAAAGCAGACCTAACAGGAATCTACGAGCAGTACTTC
>TRBD1|TRBJ2-5|TRBV5-1|-
CASSLEARGLETQYF
TGCGCCAGCAGCTTGGAGGCCAGGGGGCTGGAGACCCAGTACTTC
>TRBD2|TRBJ2-3|TRBV11-3|-
CASSLGTSGTTDTQYF
TGTGCCAGCAGCTTAGGGACTAGCGGGACTACAGATACGCAGTATTTT
>TRBD1|TRBJ1-2|TRBV4-1|-
CASSQAGGTGVIYGYTF
TGCGCCAGCAGCCAAGCCGGAGGAACAGGGGTTATCTATGGCTACACCTTC
>TRBD1|TRBJ2-7|TRBV7-8|-
CASSSRQGEWGEQYF
TGTGCCAGCAGCTCGAGACAGGGTGAATGGGGAGAGCAGTACTTC
>TRBD2|TRBJ2-5|TRBV27|-
CASSSGLAGGRGTQYF
TGTGCCAGCAGTTCCGGACTAGCGGGGGGCCGGGGGACCCAGTACTTC
>TRBD1|TRBJ1-2|TRBV29-1|-
CSVEAPGQAAFSYGYTF
TGCAGCGTTGAAGCACCGGGACAGGCCGCCTTTTCCTATGGCTACACCTTC
>-|TRBJ2-7|TRBV11-2|-
CASSLVSGIQYEQYF
TGTGCCAGCAGCTTAGTCTCGGGTATTCAGTACGAGCAGTACTTC
>TRBD1|TRBJ1-1|TRBV25-1|-
CASREGAEAFF
TGTGCCAGCAGGGAGGGGGCAGAAGCTTTCTTT
>TRBD1|TRBJ1-2|TRBV5-1|-
CASSLDRDSPSNYGYTF
TGCGCCAGCAGCTTGGATCGGGACAGCCCTTCTAACTATGGCTACACCTTC
>-|TRBJ1-2|TRBV10-3|-
CAISRDTNYGYTF
TGTGCCATCAGTAGGGACACTAACTATGGCTACACCTTC
>TRBD1|TRBJ1-2|TRBV5-1|once
CASSSQGAGYGYTF
TGCGCCAGCAGCTCTCAGGGGGCGGGGTATGGCTACACCTTC
>-|TRBJ2-2|TRBV13|-
CASSLVVVQGDYTGELFF
TGTGCCAGCAGCTTAGTGGTGGTACAGGGAGATTACACCGGGGAGCTGTTTTTT
>TRBD2|TRBJ2-3|TRBV5-1|few
CASSLGTSGDTQYF
TGCGCCAGCAGCTTGGGGACTAGCGGGGATACGCAGTATTTT
>-|TRBJ1-6|TRBV18|-
CASSPLDIRSGHLPKLHF
TGTGCCAGCTCACCACTAGATATTCGTAGTGGACACCTACCCAAACTCCACTTT
>-|TRBJ1-1|TRBV6-1|-
CASEDRNTEAFF
TGTGCCAGCGAAGACAGAAACACTGAAGCTTTCTTT
>-|TRBJ2-3|TRBV11-2|-
CASSFDPPQGSYTDTQYF
TGTGCCAGCAGCTTCGACCCTCCTCAGGGCTCATACACAGATACGCAGTATTTT
>TRBD1|TRBJ2-1|TRBV27|-
CASSLRGYYNEQFF
TGTGCCAGCAGTCTCAGGGGGTACTACAATGAGCAGTTCTTC
>TRBD1|TRBJ1-3|TRBV7-9|-
CATRTGSGNTIYF
TGTGCCACTCGGACAGGGTCTGGAAACACCATATATTTT
>TRBD2|TRBJ2-3|TRBV2|-
CASSEISSGGATDTQYF
TGTGCCAGCAGTGAAATTTCTAGCGGGGGGGCCACAGATACGCAGTATTTT
>-|TRBJ2-3|TRBV6-5|-
CASSYDGSTDTQYF
TGTGCCAGCAGTTACGACGGGAGCACAGATACGCAGTATTTT